This T cell receptor (beta chain) is drawn from a study of blood T cells in healthy people across ages. General study findings and limits: Leaving the PBMCs unsorted stopped any conclusive comparison of naive versus antigen-experienced cells. Naive T cell percentage showed a strong correlation with the diversity of TCR beta.

This CDR3 contains 15 residues. CDR1 SGDLS and CDR2 YYNGEE come from the germline V gene. The junction had 6 bases not matched to a gene; V was cut back by 3 bases and J by 6 bases. A word on this clonotype: Its specificity is unknown.

A J-beta primer mix and a sample-barcoded 5' primer were used in a second PCR of about 6 to 12 cycles. MiXCR, run by TCRdb on the 5' RACE reads, gives a single entry per CDR3 protein. Of 700,000 to 950,000 distinct CDR3 sequences listed, roughly 41% are singletons. The chain recombines TRBV9 with TRBJ1-4, with 9 bases lining up with TRBD1. The sequencing input was blood. This receptor was identified in a woman in her fifties or sixties in good health. This chain's CDR3 is CASSDGGTGHEKLFF. The DNA for the CDR3 is TGTGCCAGCAGCGACGGCGGGACAGGGCATGAAAAACTGTTTTTT.